The subject of this entry is one TCR beta chain. Patients selected for sequencing had displayed CD8+CD57+ cell expansion by flow cytometry. Each patient carried a diagnosis of severe acquired aplastic anemia. Profiling that covered TCR beta VDJ and CDR3 relied on genomic DNA as its template. TCRdb recomputed calls from the reads with MiXCR, one row per CDR3 protein. The sample records 200,000 to 250,000 distinct CDR3 sequences, 50% to 70% being singletons. This CDR3 region has 17 residues. Trimming left V 2 bases short and J 1 base short, with 18 bases between. The germline CDR1 and CDR2 sequences are LNHNV and YYDKDF (reference sequence). These data originate in a study of CD8+CD57+ T cells in acquired aplastic anemia. The wider study: Sorting CD4+ and CD8+ cells gave DNA averaging approximately 3 ug.

V usage is TRBV15 and J usage is TRBJ2-7, with D perhaps TRBD1 (6 bases). Sequenced: sorted CD4+, CD8+, or CD8+CD57+ T cells (not recorded which) from PBMCs. This TCR was recovered from a human donor with aplastic anemia. CDR3 bases: TGTGCCACCAGCAGAAGAACCAGGGGAATTACGTCCTACGAGCAGTACTTC. This encodes CATSRRTRGITSYEQYF.